The 25 T cell receptor beta chains below come from one sample, sequenced in a study of regulatory T cells in long-lasting Graves disease. HTBI primers from iRepertoire and Arm-PCR of CDR3 regions yielded the TCR beta libraries. MiXCR, applied by TCRdb to the multiplex PCR reads, yields one record per CDR3 protein. The sample has roughly 440,000 distinct CDR3 sequences, about 17% seen once. Time point denoted: newly diagnosed GD, antithyroid drugs for less than 3 months. The TCR library was made from RNA extracted from PBMCs. The same sample was also studied in work on T cells in Graves' hyperthyroidism and ophthalmopathy.

Sequenced material: peripheral blood mononuclear cells (PBMCs), taken at new diagnosis, from a patient treated with antithyroid drugs. These receptors were obtained from a woman aged 18-30 years with Graves disease.

In its sample, this clonotype was seen many times. The rearrangement links TRBV6-5 to TRBJ2-5, with 7 bases identical to TRBD1. The CDR3 is 14 amino acids. V lost 2 bases, J lost 4 bases, and 4 bases stayed unmatched. The germline CDR1 and CDR2 sequences are MNHEY and SVGAGI. The CDR3 nucleotides read TGTGCCAGCAGTTACGACAGGGCCAGAGAGACCCAGTACTTC. It codes for CASSYDRARETQYF.

This clonotype showed up many times. This sequence joins TRBV18 and TRBJ1-1, with 7 bases identical to TRBD1. The V gene end was trimmed by 2 bases and the J gene end by 0 bases; junction bases not matched to a gene: 3. Germline V CDR1 and CDR2: KGHSH, LQKENI. The CDR3 loop spans 15 amino acids. CDR3 in amino acids: CASSPLTGLNTEAFF. The DNA for the CDR3 is TGTGCCAGCTCACCATTGACAGGGTTGAACACTGAAGCTTTCTTT.

This clonotype was observed at least ten times. V and J are TRBV28 and TRBJ2-1; D not resolved. Germline loops: CDR1 MDHEN, CDR2 SYDVKM. The CDR3 runs to 14 residues. V was shortened by 7 bases and J by 0 bases, with 10 bases between the two germline ends. The CDR3 here is CASKGRLSYNEQFF. In DNA form, the CDR3 reads TGTGCCAGCAAAGGCAGGCTCTCCTACAATGAGCAGTTCTTC. The variable domain in full, with the rest retrieved from reference TRBV28 and TRBJ2-1, is DVKVTQSSRYLVKRTGEKVFLECVQDMDHENMFWYRQDPGLGLRLIYFSYDVKMKEKGDIPEGYSVSREKKERFSLILESASTNQTSMYLCASKGRLSYNEQFFGPGTRLTVL.

This clonotype has ten or more counts. The rearrangement uses TRBV7-2 and TRBJ2-3; weak D call: TRBD1 (5 bases). Germline CDR1 is SGHTA and CDR2 is FQGNSA. Trimming shortened V by 5 bases and J by 3 bases, and 12 bases separated the two germline ends. This CDR3 region has 14 residues. CDR3 in DNA: TGTGCCAGCAGCCCTCGCAGGGATACAGATACGCAGTATTTT. Its protein product is CASSPRRDTDTQYF. Full variable domain (outside the CDR3, taken from reference TRBV7-2 and TRBJ2-3): GAGVSQSPSNKVTEKGKDVELRCDPISGHTALYWYRQSLGQGLEFLIYFQGNSAPDKSGLPSDRFSAERTGGSVSTLTIQRTQQEDSAVYLCASSPRRDTDTQYFGPGTRLTVL.

This clonotype showed up many times. V is TRBV28 and J is TRBJ2-7; 7 bases agree with TRBD2. The V gene's germline CDR1 is MDHEN and CDR2 SYDVKM. This CDR3 region has 15 residues. V was pared by 5 bases and J by 3 bases, with 10 bases of the junction left unmatched. Written as DNA, the CDR3 is TGTGCCAGCAGTAGCCGGGTAGCGGGTGACTACGAGCAGTACTTC. This gives the protein CASSSRVAGDYEQYF.

This clonotype was recorded many times. The V call is TRBV28, the J call TRBJ2-1; possibly TRBD2 for D (5 bases). Trimming cost V 2 bases and J 8 bases, with 22 bases left between them. CDR1 is MDHEN and CDR2 is SYDVKM in the germline V gene. The CDR3 spans 17 residues. The CDR3 region is CASSLRVSGSLIHEQFF. CDR3 in DNA: TGTGCCAGCAGTTTACGGGTCAGCGGAAGCCTAATCCATGAGCAGTTCTTC. Combining the CDR3 with reference TRBV28 and TRBJ2-1 gives the whole variable domain DVKVTQSSRYLVKRTGEKVFLECVQDMDHENMFWYRQDPGLGLRLIYFSYDVKMKEKGDIPEGYSVSREKKERFSLILESASTNQTSMYLCASSLRVSGSLIHEQFFGPGTRLTVL.

The CDR3 sequence: CASSLDREGNYEQYF. The DNA of the CDR3 is TGTGCCAGCAGCTTGGACCGGGAGGGTAACTACGAGCAGTACTTC. The V gene is TRBV2, the J gene TRBJ2-7, with 8 bases matching TRBD2. CDR1 is SNHLY and CDR2 is FYNNEI in the germline V gene. CDR3 length equals 15 residues. Losses at the gene ends were 6 bases for V and 3 bases for J; bases not matched to a gene: 10.

Notes on this clonotype: Given a much more abundant clone one base away, this may be a read error. The rearrangement links TRBV27 to TRBJ2-7; 14 bases are shared with TRBD2. V dropped 6 bases and J dropped 5; count of bases not matched to a gene: 3. Germline V gene sequence: CDR1 MNHEY, CDR2 SMNVEV (reference sequence). The CDR3 is made up of 14 amino acids. The CDR3 DNA reads as TGTGCCAGCAGCTGGGGACTAGCGGGAGACGAGCAGTACTTC. It is translated as CASSWGLAGDEQYF.

This clonotype was counted many times. V gene TRBV20-1 combines with J gene TRBJ2-1, with D unresolved. V was clipped by 6 bases and J by 4 bases, with 16 bases between them. This CDR3 has 14 amino acids. The germline CDR1 and CDR2 sequences are DFQATT and SNEGSKA (reference sequence). CDR3 bases: TGCAGTGCCGAATGGTTGGGCGTATACAATGAGCAGTTCTTC. Translating gives CSAEWLGVYNEQFF.

Details on this clonotype: Only one base separates this from a far larger clonotype, so it likely reflects a read error. This rearrangement joins TRBV6-1 to TRBJ1-2, with 11 bases that match TRBD1. The CDR3 consists of 14 residues. The germline V gene encodes CDR1 MNHNS and CDR2 SASEGT. The CDR3 loop is CASSLGQGVYGYAF. The CDR3 DNA sequence: TGTGCCAGCAGCTTGGGACAGGGGGTATATGGCTACGCCTTC.

At least ten counts were recorded for this clonotype. This chain links TRBV20-1 with TRBJ2-3; 9 positions agree with TRBD2. Germline V CDR1 and CDR2: DFQATT, SNEGSKA (reference sequence). J was trimmed by 3 bases and V by 0 bases; bases with no gene match: 7. The CDR3 is 16 residues long. The CDR3 DNA is TGCAGTGCTAGAGATGCTCCTAGCGGGACTACAGATACGCAGTATTTT. This codes for CSARDAPSGTTDTQYF.

This clonotype was recorded many times. The chain links TRBV30 to TRBJ1-1; D call uncertain. Germline V gene sequence: CDR1 GTSNPN, CDR2 SVGIG (reference sequence). This CDR3 is built from 14 residues. The V end lost 2 bases, the J end lost 1 base, and 11 bases lay between the germline ends. The CDR3 here is CAWSRGVGNTEAFF. The CDR3 DNA reads as TGTGCCTGGAGTCGTGGAGTCGGGAACACTGAAGCTTTCTTT.

This clonotype has just a few counts. The gene calls are TRBV19 and TRBJ1-2; perhaps TRBD1 as D (6 bases). The germline CDR1 and CDR2 sequences are LNHDA and SQIVND (reference sequence). CDR3 length equals 15 residues. Trimming took 7 bases from V and 0 from J, leaving 15 bases between them. The CDR3 DNA reads as TGTGCCAGTAACGCCCGGGACACGTCTAACTATGGCTACACCTTC. Its protein product is CASNARDTSNYGYTF.

In the case of this clonotype: A read error is possible here, since a much larger clone lies one base away. The chain joins TRBV25-1 to TRBJ2-3, with 12 bases identical to TRBD2. Germline CDR1 and CDR2: MGHDK and SYGVNS. The trim removed 6 bases at V and 4 bases at J, leaving 2 bases unmatched. This CDR3 contains 14 residues. CDR3 sequence: CASSGLAGSDTQYF. Here the CDR3 DNA reads TGTGCCAGCAGCGGACTAGCGGGATCAGATACGCAGTATTTT. The whole variable domain, filled in from reference TRBV25-1 and TRBJ2-3, reads EADIYQTPRYLVIGTGKKITLECSQTMGHDKMYWYQQDPGMELHLIHYSYGVNSTEKGDLSSESTVSRIRTEHFPLTLESARPSHTSQYLCASSGLAGSDTQYFGPGTRLTVL.

About this clonotype: This could be a read error, since a much larger clone is one nucleotide away. Without the conserved terminal phenylalanine or tryptophan, this CDR3 likely stems from a read error. The V call is TRBV6-1, the J call TRBJ1-1; tentatively, D is TRBD1 (5 bases). This CDR3 contains 15 residues. V lost 6 bases and J lost 5, with 19 bases in between. CDR1 and CDR2 (germline): MNHNS, SASEGT. CDR3 bases: TGTGCCAGCAGCCAGTCGGGGGGGGGAGGAACTGAAGCTTTCTTA. It is translated as CASSQSGGGGTEAFL.

This clonotype showed up many times. This chain joins TRBV2 and TRBJ2-1; perhaps TRBD1 as D (6 bases). This CDR3 region has 14 residues. The germline CDR1 and CDR2 sequences are SNHLY and FYNNEI. The V end lost 7 bases, the J end lost 8 bases, and 18 bases lay between the germline ends. The CDR3 loop reads CASTAGPGAYEQFF. CDR3 DNA: TGTGCCAGCACGGCCGGTCCAGGGGCCTATGAGCAGTTCTTC.

This clonotype was seen more than once but under ten times. The genes are TRBV20-1 and TRBJ1-1; 7 bases align to TRBD1. The ends lost 3 bases at V and 2 bases at J; junction bases unmatched: 3. The CDR3 is 13 residues long. Germline V gene sequence: CDR1 DFQATT, CDR2 SNEGSKA (reference sequence). The CDR3 sequence is CSASRQGNTEAFF. In DNA form, the CDR3 reads TGCAGTGCTAGTAGACAGGGAAACACTGAAGCTTTCTTT.

The V call is TRBV6-1, the J call TRBJ2-7; possible D gene TRBD1, 6 bases. Trimming left V 6 bases short and J 8 bases short, with 29 bases between. The CDR3 spans 17 residues. CDR1 and CDR2 from the germline V gene are MNHNS and SASEGT. In DNA, the CDR3 is TGTGCCAGCAGCCCCACGGGACACCTACATGGCCCTTTAAAGCAGTACTTC. Protein: CASSPTGHLHGPLKQYF.

This clonotype was observed a few times. The rearrangement joins TRBV6-1 to TRBJ2-2; 10 nucleotides align to TRBD2. Germline V CDR1 and CDR2: MNHNS, SASEGT. V trimming: 5 bases; J trimming: 5 bases; junction bases outside the gene matches: 5. This CDR3 spans 15 amino acids. CDR3 residues: CASSRSGRITGELFF. CDR3 DNA: TGTGCCAGCAGTCGTAGCGGGAGGATAACCGGGGAGCTGTTTTTT.

This clonotype was counted ten times or more. The chain couples TRBV20-1 to TRBJ2-1, with unresolved D. CDR3 length: 13 residues. Deletions cut 4 bases from V and 2 bases from J, with 9 bases between. CDR1 is DFQATT, CDR2 SNEGSKA, per germline (reference sequence). CDR3 DNA sequence: TGCAGTGCTAAGTACGGCCCCTACAATGAGCAGTTCTTC. The encoded protein is CSAKYGPYNEQFF.

A few counts support this clonotype. J is TRBJ1-5 and V is TRBV30; 7 positions agree with TRBD1. The V and J ends lost 2 bases and 3 bases, in that order; junction bases with no gene match: 1. There are 13 residues in the CDR3. CDR1 GTSNPN and CDR2 SVGIG come from the germline V gene (reference sequence). The CDR3 DNA reads as TGTGCCTGGAGTCAGGGGGACAATCAGCCCCAGCATTTT. Its protein product is CAWSQGDNQPQHF.

This clonotype was found many times. V usage is TRBV14 and J usage is TRBJ1-2, with a weak D call TRBD1 (6 bases). The CDR3 has 16 residues. The germline V gene has CDR1 SGHDN and CDR2 FVKESK. V was clipped by 2 bases and J by 0 bases, with 13 bases between them. The DNA for the CDR3 is TGTGCCAGCAGCCAACTCCGGGACACAACTAACTATGGCTACACCTTC. Its translation: CASSQLRDTTNYGYTF.

The chain recombines TRBV25-1 with TRBJ2-1, with 16 bases aligning to TRBD2. The CDR3 runs 24 residues. From germline, CDR1 is MGHDK and CDR2 SYGVNS. V lost 4 bases and J lost 0; bases outside the gene matches: 21. This CDR3 is CASSGKRDNSGLAGGPVSYNEQFF. The CDR3 DNA sequence: TGTGCCAGCAGTGGAAAGCGGGACAACTCGGGACTAGCGGGAGGGCCCGTCTCCTACAATGAGCAGTTCTTC. Combining the CDR3 with reference TRBV25-1 and TRBJ2-1 gives the whole variable domain EADIYQTPRYLVIGTGKKITLECSQTMGHDKMYWYQQDPGMELHLIHYSYGVNSTEKGDLSSESTVSRIRTEHFPLTLESARPSHTSQYLCASSGKRDNSGLAGGPVSYNEQFFGPGTRLTVL.

This clonotype has more than one count but fewer than ten. The J gene is TRBJ2-1, the V gene TRBV14, with D tentatively TRBD1 or TRBD2 (5 bases each). Germline lookup yields CDR1 SGHDN and CDR2 FVKESK. The CDR3 is 15 amino acids. V lost 3 bases, J lost 7 bases, and 16 bases lay in between. The CDR3 reads CASSQMGLAGNEQFF. CDR3 DNA sequence: TGTGCCAGCAGCCAGATGGGGCTAGCAGGAAATGAGCAGTTCTTC.

This clonotype was detected many times. V and J are TRBV27 and TRBJ2-1; 11 nucleotides line up with TRBD2. Germline lookup yields CDR1 MNHEY and CDR2 SMNVEV (reference sequence). V lost 6 bases, J lost 10 bases, and 8 bases stayed unmatched. The CDR3 runs 14 residues. CDR3 DNA: TGTGCCAGCAGCAATGGACTAGCGGGTCAAGAGCAGTTCTTC. Amino acids: CASSNGLAGQEQFF.